This TCR beta chain was observed in a study of blood T cell repertoires in COVID-19. Study background: The United States, Italy and Spain were the sources of the acute and convalescent COVID-19 samples.

V lost 3 bases and J 4 bases, leaving 12 bases between the germline ends. This CDR3 contains 14 residues. Germline V CDR1 and CDR2: LNHDA, SQIVND (reference sequence). TCRdb keeps only in-frame clones here, not all; method: immunoSEQ multiplex PCR. The data hold about 200,000 clones, with roughly nine tenths observed a single time. Sequenced sample: PBMCs or T cells enriched from blood (not recorded which). The V and J genes are TRBV19 and TRBJ1-1; D is uncertain. The TCR sequence derives from a woman aged 18-30 years who had recovered from COVID-19. CDR3 amino acids: CASSMTYLGTEAFF. CDR3 coding DNA: TGTGCCAGTAGTATGACTTACCTCGGCACTGAAGCTTTCTTT.